A single T cell receptor (beta chain) is shown here with its context. Antigen unknown. This sample was included in a study of Ad26.COV2.S vaccination and SARS-CoV-2 variants. Profiled with immunoSEQ multiplex PCR; TCRdb holds only in-frame clones, not every one. The sample consists of over 110,000 clones, roughly 88% of them appearing once. Regarding the study as a whole: A substantial breadth of spike-specific CD8+ and CD4+ T cell responses after vaccination has been reported.

Source: peripheral blood, taken after recovery from COVID-19. The receptor was derived from a human donor who had recovered from COVID-19.

The chain's CDR3 is CASSYSARRGAYEQYF. The CDR3 bases are TGTGCCAGCAGTTACTCAGCCAGGAGGGGTGCCTACGAGCAGTACTTC. J is TRBJ2-7 and V is TRBV6-5, with D possibly being TRBD2 (6 bases). This CDR3 contains 16 residues. Trimming removed 0 bases at V and 2 bases at J, with 14 bases between. The germline gives CDR1 MNHEY, CDR2 SVGAGI.